Listed below are T cell receptor beta chains from one sample, sequenced in a study of CD8+ T cells in alopecia areata. Libraries were prepared by immunoSEQ multiplex PCR; TCRdb keeps only in-frame clonotypes and omits some of them. Here the sample spans more than 140,000 clones, about 86% being singletons. This sample comprised CD8+ T cells sorted from blood, obtained at week 4, from a patient treated with tofacitinib. The receptor source for this set is a human donor with alopecia areata. CDR3s include the opening cysteine and the closing phenylalanine or tryptophan. Each record gives: V gene, J gene, D gene, clone size, CDR3 protein, CDR3 DNA. The D gene is left open where the match is weak. Some rows have no size entry. The others give once, few or many, or a class for an expanded clone.

v_call: TRBV7-9
j_call: TRBJ1-1
d_call: -
clone_size: -
cdr3_aa: CASSMNTEAFF
cdr3_nt: TGTGCCAGCTCGATGAACACTGAAGCTTTCTTT

v_call: TRBV4-1
j_call: TRBJ2-4
d_call: TRBD1
clone_size: -
cdr3_aa: CASSQGTTGGDIQYF
cdr3_nt: TGCGCCAGCAGCCAAGGAACGACAGGGGGGGACATTCAGTACTTC

v_call: TRBV6-4
j_call: TRBJ1-2
d_call: -
clone_size: -
cdr3_aa: CASRPEGSWNYGYTF
cdr3_nt: TGTGCCAGCAGACCGGAGGGATCATGGAACTATGGCTACACCTTC

v_call: TRBV6-6
j_call: TRBJ2-5
d_call: TRBD1
clone_size: few
cdr3_aa: CAITGGQRETQYF
cdr3_nt: TGTGCCATCACAGGGGGGCAGCGAGAGACCCAGTACTTC

v_call: TRBV7-9
j_call: TRBJ2-7
d_call: TRBD2
clone_size: -
cdr3_aa: CASSLVAGRGYEQYF
cdr3_nt: TGTGCCAGCAGCTTAGTAGCGGGACGGGGCTACGAGCAGTACTTC

v_call: TRBV27
j_call: TRBJ2-3
d_call: -
clone_size: -
cdr3_aa: CASSSRTPPPSDTQYF
cdr3_nt: TGTGCCAGCAGTTCGCGGACTCCTCCCCCTTCAGATACGCAGTATTTT

v_call: TRBV21-1
j_call: TRBJ1-1
d_call: -
clone_size: -
cdr3_aa: CASGIWVGNTEAFF
cdr3_nt: TGTGCCAGCGGAATCTGGGTTGGGAACACTGAAGCTTTCTTT

v_call: TRBV9
j_call: TRBJ2-1
d_call: TRBD2
clone_size: -
cdr3_aa: CASSVGDYNEQFF
cdr3_nt: TGTGCCAGCAGCGTAGGGGACTATAATGAGCAGTTCTTC

v_call: TRBV6-5
j_call: TRBJ2-3
d_call: TRBD2
clone_size: -
cdr3_aa: CASSSGTSGRADTQYF
cdr3_nt: TGTGCCAGCAGTTCCGGGACTAGCGGGAGGGCAGATACGCAGTATTTT

v_call: TRBV5-4
j_call: TRBJ2-7
d_call: -
clone_size: -
cdr3_aa: CASSLYRGARYEQYF
cdr3_nt: TGTGCCAGCAGCTTGTACCGGGGGGCGCGATACGAGCAGTACTTC

v_call: TRBV7-9
j_call: TRBJ2-7
d_call: -
clone_size: -
cdr3_aa: CASSFMGASYEQYF
cdr3_nt: TGTGCCAGCAGCTTTATGGGGGCTTCCTACGAGCAGTACTTC

v_call: TRBV7-8
j_call: TRBJ2-7
d_call: TRBD1
clone_size: few
cdr3_aa: CASSQGATYEQYF
cdr3_nt: TGTGCCAGTTCTCAGGGGGCAACCTACGAGCAGTACTTC

v_call: TRBV7-9
j_call: TRBJ2-7
d_call: -
clone_size: -
cdr3_aa: CASSLGDTPQYF
cdr3_nt: TGTGCCAGCAGCTTAGGCGACACTCCCCAGTACTTC

v_call: TRBV30
j_call: TRBJ2-7
d_call: -
clone_size: -
cdr3_aa: CAWSPTSGSEQYF
cdr3_nt: TGTGCCTGGAGTCCCACGTCTGGGAGCGAGCAGTACTTC

v_call: TRBV19
j_call: TRBJ2-6
d_call: -
clone_size: few
cdr3_aa: CASSSDSSGANVLTF
cdr3_nt: TGTGCCAGTAGTTCCGACAGCTCTGGGGCCAACGTCCTGACTTTC

v_call: TRBV2
j_call: TRBJ2-2
d_call: -
clone_size: -
cdr3_aa: CASSSSTGELFF
cdr3_nt: TGTGCCAGCAGCTCAAGCACCGGGGAGCTGTTTTTT

v_call: TRBV4-1
j_call: TRBJ2-5
d_call: -
clone_size: -
cdr3_aa: CASSQDRADQETQYF
cdr3_nt: TGCGCCAGCAGCCAAGATCGGGCAGACCAAGAGACCCAGTACTTC

v_call: TRBV29-1
j_call: TRBJ2-1
d_call: -
clone_size: -
cdr3_aa: CSVYRDANEQFF
cdr3_nt: TGCAGCGTGTACAGGGATGCCAATGAGCAGTTCTTC

v_call: TRBV12-5
j_call: TRBJ1-2
d_call: -
clone_size: -
cdr3_aa: CASGLVTENYGYTF
cdr3_nt: TGTGCTAGTGGTTTGGTGACAGAGAACTATGGCTACACCTTC

v_call: TRBV7-8
j_call: TRBJ2-1
d_call: TRBD2
clone_size: -
cdr3_aa: CASSISGRNSYNEQFF
cdr3_nt: TGTGCCAGCAGCATTAGCGGGAGGAACTCCTACAATGAGCAGTTCTTC

v_call: TRBV11-2
j_call: TRBJ1-2
d_call: TRBD1
clone_size: medium-sized
cdr3_aa: CASSRGQGANYGYTF
cdr3_nt: TGTGCCAGCAGCCGAGGACAGGGGGCGAACTATGGCTACACCTTC

v_call: TRBV5-4
j_call: TRBJ2-7
d_call: -
clone_size: once
cdr3_aa: CASSSSSYEQYF
cdr3_nt: TGTGCCAGCAGCTCTTCCTCCTACGAGCAGTACTTC

v_call: TRBV7-2
j_call: TRBJ2-1
d_call: TRBD2
clone_size: -
cdr3_aa: CASSLVGLAPNEQFF
cdr3_nt: TGTGCCAGCAGCTTAGTGGGACTAGCCCCGAATGAGCAGTTCTTC

v_call: TRBV29-1
j_call: TRBJ2-1
d_call: TRBD2
clone_size: -
cdr3_aa: CSVPGALAGDDNEQFF
cdr3_nt: TGCAGCGTCCCCGGGGCGTTAGCGGGAGATGACAATGAGCAGTTCTTC

v_call: TRBV6-1
j_call: TRBJ2-2
d_call: -
clone_size: -
cdr3_aa: CASSEQFANTGELFF
cdr3_nt: TGTGCCAGCAGTGAACAGTTCGCGAACACCGGGGAGCTGTTTTTT

v_call: TRBV6-5
j_call: TRBJ2-7
d_call: -
clone_size: -
cdr3_aa: CASSARDGYSYEQYF
cdr3_nt: TGTGCCAGCAGTGCCAGGGACGGCTACTCCTACGAGCAGTACTTC

v_call: TRBV7-9
j_call: TRBJ1-5
d_call: -
clone_size: -
cdr3_aa: CASSPTVSNQPQHF
cdr3_nt: TGTGCCAGCAGCCCGACGGTTAGCAATCAGCCCCAGCATTTT

v_call: TRBV19
j_call: TRBJ2-2
d_call: TRBD1
clone_size: -
cdr3_aa: CASSPGQGSSGELFF
cdr3_nt: TGTGCCAGTAGCCCGGGACAGGGGAGTTCCGGGGAGCTGTTTTTT

v_call: TRBV5-1
j_call: TRBJ2-1
d_call: -
clone_size: -
cdr3_aa: CASSLGGGGVYNEQFF
cdr3_nt: TGCGCCAGCAGCTTGGGTGGCGGGGGCGTTTACAATGAGCAGTTCTTC

v_call: TRBV7-9
j_call: TRBJ2-2
d_call: -
clone_size: -
cdr3_aa: CANSGELFF
cdr3_nt: TGTGCCAACAGCGGGGAGCTGTTTTTT

v_call: TRBV6-5
j_call: TRBJ1-2
d_call: -
clone_size: -
cdr3_aa: CASSYTSYAARGYTF
cdr3_nt: TGTGCCAGCAGTTACACTTCTTATGCGGCCCGGGGCTACACCTTC

v_call: TRBV29-1
j_call: TRBJ2-7
d_call: -
clone_size: -
cdr3_aa: CSVWDFDEQYF
cdr3_nt: TGCAGCGTTTGGGACTTCGACGAGCAGTACTTC

v_call: TRBV7-9
j_call: TRBJ1-4
d_call: -
clone_size: -
cdr3_aa: CASSSDSLATNEKLFF
cdr3_nt: TGTGCCAGCAGCTCGGACTCGTTAGCGACTAATGAAAAACTGTTTTTT

v_call: TRBV11-2
j_call: TRBJ2-2
d_call: -
clone_size: few
cdr3_aa: CASSFRVGELFF
cdr3_nt: TGTGCCAGCAGCTTCAGGGTGGGGGAGCTGTTTTTT

v_call: TRBV11-2
j_call: TRBJ2-5
d_call: -
clone_size: -
cdr3_aa: CASSLGIGPVGLQETQYF
cdr3_nt: TGTGCCAGCAGCTTAGGTATTGGGCCGGTGGGACTGCAAGAGACCCAGTACTTC